The T cell receptor (beta chain) under discussion was sequenced for a study of post-analysis software for immune sequencing data. Study conclusions and caveats: Pronounced co-clustering by F measure was evident among identically batched samples. Relative to controls, patients had about 5 TRBV segments at higher frequency, with TRBV5-6, TRBV5-1 and TRBV20-1 among these.

CDR3 size: 14 residues. Germline assignment: CDR1 SGHTA and CDR2 FQGNSA. The germline V and J ends were trimmed by 1 base and 1 base, with 7 bases remaining between them. The TCR beta cDNA libraries carried unique molecular identifiers. Using its own MiXCR run on the PCR reads, TCRdb lists one record per CDR3 protein. The sample has 700,000 to 900,000 distinct CDR3 sequences, about half seen once. In its sample, this clonotype was seen a few times. Its antigen is unidentified. The gene calls are TRBV7-2 and TRBJ1-2; D unresolved. Sequencing was carried out using blood. This clonotype originated in a girl aged 10 to 17 with multiple sclerosis. The CDR3 sequence: CASSLVGINYGYTF. The CDR3 coding sequence is TGTGCCAGCAGCTTAGTTGGGATTAACTATGGCTACACCTTC.